Following are 27 T cell receptor beta chains from one sample sequenced in a study of blood T cell repertoires in COVID-19. Assay: immunoSEQ multiplex PCR; the TCRdb copy retains only in-frame clones and omits some. The table lists 250,000 or so clones, 80% to 90% of them singletons. The source material was PBMCs or T cells enriched from blood (not recorded which). These receptors originate from a middle-aged man who had recovered from COVID-19.

The chain recombines TRBV7-3 with TRBJ2-3; 7 bases map to TRBD1. The V and J ends lost 6 bases and 3 bases, in that order; junction bases with no gene match: 6. Germline lookup yields CDR1 SGHTA and CDR2 FQGTGA. The CDR3 totals 14 residues. The CDR3 is CASSSYRGTDTQYF. The CDR3 region has the DNA TGTGCCAGCAGTTCTTACAGGGGAACAGATACGCAGTATTTT.

The V call is TRBV4-3, the J call TRBJ1-1, with 7 bases lining up with TRBD1. The V gene's germline CDR1 is LGHNA and CDR2 YSLEER. V lost 0 bases and J lost 0; bases outside the gene matches: 4. This CDR3 spans 16 amino acids. CDR3 protein: CASSQEPGTVNTEAFF. DNA of the CDR3: TGCGCCAGCAGCCAAGAACCTGGGACAGTGAACACTGAAGCTTTCTTT.

The rearrangement links TRBV7-9 to TRBJ2-7; D perhaps matches TRBD2 (6 bases). CDR1 and CDR2 (germline): SEHNR, FQNEAQ (reference sequence). V was trimmed by 1 base and J by 2 bases, leaving 21 bases between them. The length of the CDR3 is 18 residues. The CDR3 DNA reads TGTGCCAGCAGCTTAGGGTCAAGTAGGGCTAGCGAAACCTACGAGCAGTACTTC. It codes for CASSLGSSRASETYEQYF.

This sequence joins TRBV20-1 and TRBJ2-7, with D possibly being TRBD1 or TRBD2 (6 bases each). In germline, CDR1 is DFQATT, CDR2 SNEGSKA (reference sequence). Trimming took 3 bases from V and 2 from J, leaving 11 bases between them. The CDR3 runs 13 residues. Here the CDR3 DNA reads TGCAGTGCTAGTGGGGGGCCGGCCTACGAGCAGTACTTC. Its protein product is CSASGGPAYEQYF.

The CDR3: CASSYSQGQAFF. CDR3 coding DNA: TGTGCCAGCAGTTACTCGCAGGGGCAAGCTTTCTTT. This sequence joins TRBV6-5 and TRBJ1-1; maybe TRBD1 (6 bases). The germline CDR1 and CDR2 sequences are MNHEY and SVGAGI. The CDR3 has 12 residues. Deletions cut 0 bases from V and 9 bases from J, with 8 bases between.

The chain couples TRBV10-2 to TRBJ1-5, with D perhaps matching TRBD1 (5 bases). This CDR3 spans 15 amino acids. V was pared by 3 bases and J by 0 bases, with 9 bases between. Germline V gene lookup returns CDR1 WSHSY and CDR2 SAAADI. CDR3 nucleotides: TGCGCCAGCAGTGAAGGGGCTTATAGCAATCAGCCCCAGCATTTT. Protein product: CASSEGAYSNQPQHF.

The genes are TRBV11-2 and TRBJ1-4; D gene unclear. V was trimmed by 1 base and J by 13 bases, leaving 13 bases between them. The CDR3 length is 13 residues. Germline V gene lookup returns CDR1 SGHAT and CDR2 FQNNGV. DNA for the CDR3: TGTGCCAGCAGCTTAGGAGAACCAGGCAGACTGTTTTTT. Encoded protein: CASSLGEPGRLFF.

The chain joins TRBV3-1 (or the pseudogene TRBV3-2) to TRBJ1-2, with D maybe TRBD1 (6 bases). Germline V gives CDR1 LGHDT, CDR2 YNNKEL (reference sequence). Trimming stripped 3 bases from V and 6 bases from J, with 17 bases between. CDR3 length: 15 amino acids. DNA of the CDR3: TGTGCCAGCAGCCAGGAAGGACAGCCGTTGGATGGCTACACCTTC. Encoded protein: CASSQEGQPLDGYTF.

This sequence joins TRBV5-6 and TRBJ2-7, with 9 bases lining up with TRBD1. Germline trimming cut 4 bases from V and 1 base from J; bases unmatched to any gene: 6. The CDR3 sequence is 15 residues long. Looked up from germline, CDR1 is SGHDT and CDR2 is YYEEEE. CDR3 sequence: CASSRDRGGSYEQYF. CDR3 bases: TGTGCCAGCAGCCGTGACAGGGGGGGATCCTACGAGCAGTACTTC. The full variable domain, completed using reference TRBV5-6 and TRBJ2-7, is DAGVTQSPTHLIKTRGQQVTLRCSPKSGHDTVSWYQQALGQGPQFIFQYYEEEERQRGNFPDRFSGHQFPNYSSELNVNALLLGDSALYLCASSRDRGGSYEQYFGPGTRLTVT.

The chain uses TRBV28 and TRBJ2-1, with D hard to call. V shed 4 bases and J shed 0 bases, with 13 bases lying between them. Germline lookup yields CDR1 MDHEN and CDR2 SYDVKM. The CDR3 is 16 residues long. In DNA form, the CDR3 reads TGTGCCAGCAGTTCTCATACCCTATACTCCTACAATGAGCAGTTCTTC. Translated, it gives CASSSHTLYSYNEQFF.

The chain uses TRBV7-8 and TRBJ1-2, with TRBD1 identical over 7 bases. In germline, CDR1 is SGHVS, CDR2 FQNEAQ. V was pared by 1 base and J by 3 bases, with 5 bases of the junction left unmatched. The CDR3 contains 15 residues. The CDR3 sequence is CASSLDRGSHYGYTF. DNA of the CDR3: TGTGCCAGCAGCTTAGACAGGGGCTCCCACTATGGCTACACCTTC.

This chain links TRBV15 with TRBJ2-7; 11 bases match TRBD1. The germline CDR1 and CDR2 sequences are LNHNV and YYDKDF (reference sequence). The CDR3 length is 15 residues. With V trimmed by 2 bases and J by 7 bases, 7 bases remained unmatched. The CDR3 reads CATSRSGTGGEEQYF. The CDR3 DNA follows: TGTGCCACCAGCAGATCCGGGACAGGGGGTGAGGAGCAGTACTTC.

The chain is built from TRBV19 and TRBJ2-7, with 9 bases matching TRBD2. The CDR3 loop spans 15 amino acids. CDR1 LNHDA and CDR2 SQIVND come from the germline V gene (reference sequence). The ends lost 6 bases at V and 0 bases at J; junction bases unmatched: 6. CDR3 amino acids: CASSASGTSSYEQYF. CDR3 DNA: TGTGCCAGTAGCGCTAGCGGGACAAGCTCCTACGAGCAGTACTTC.

V usage is TRBV5-1 and J usage is TRBJ2-5, with 13 bases fitting TRBD2. The V gene end was trimmed by 4 bases and the J gene end by 5 bases; junction bases not matched to a gene: 8. This CDR3 comprises 16 residues. Germline V gene data show CDR1 as SGHRS and CDR2 as YFSETQ. The CDR3 protein is CASSPAWTSGSETQYF. DNA for the CDR3: TGCGCCAGCAGCCCAGCCTGGACTAGCGGGAGCGAGACCCAGTACTTC. The whole variable domain, remainder taken from reference TRBV5-1 and TRBJ2-5, is KAGVTQTPRYLIKTRGQQVTLSCSPISGHRSVSWYQQTPGQGLQFLFEYFSETQRNKGNFPGRFSGRQFSNSRSEMNVSTLELGDSALYLCASSPAWTSGSETQYFGPGTRLLVL.

This clone was detected only once. This sequence joins TRBV11-2 and TRBJ2-2; possibly TRBD1 for D (5 bases). The V end was cut by 5 bases, the J end by 1 base, with 5 bases between. This CDR3 comprises 13 residues. Looked up from germline, CDR1 is SGHAT and CDR2 is FQNNGV. The CDR3 sequence is CASSRGNTGELFF. DNA of the CDR3: TGTGCCAGCAGCAGGGGGAACACCGGGGAGCTGTTTTTT.

The rearrangement uses TRBV5-4 and TRBJ2-1; possible D gene TRBD1, 5 bases. V was cut by 4 bases and J by 7 bases, with 9 bases left in between. The CDR3 covers 12 residues. Looked up from germline, CDR1 is SGHNT and CDR2 is YYREEE (reference sequence). The CDR3 DNA is TGTGCCAGCAGCCAGGACACAAATGAGCAGTTCTTC. Protein product: CASSQDTNEQFF.

The CDR3, as DNA: TGTGCCACCAGCGCCGTTACAGGGATTAGGGGGGAAAAACTGTTTTTT. It translates to CATSAVTGIRGEKLFF. This sequence joins TRBV15 and TRBJ1-4, with TRBD1 as a possible D gene (6 bases). The germline V and J ends were trimmed by 5 bases and 8 bases, with 21 bases remaining between them. Germline-derived CDR1 and CDR2 are LNHNV and YYDKDF (reference sequence). The CDR3 sequence is 16 residues long.

The chain has TRBV9 and TRBJ2-1; 10 nucleotides align to TRBD2. CDR3 length: 19 amino acids. V gave up 1 base and J gave up 0 bases; unmatched junction bases: 10. Germline CDR1 SGDLS, CDR2 YYNGEE. The chain's CDR3 is CASSVSNQREGRSYNEQFF. DNA of the CDR3: TGTGCCAGCAGCGTATCAAACCAGCGGGAGGGCCGCTCCTACAATGAGCAGTTCTTC.

The chain joins TRBV6-5 to TRBJ2-7, with 8 bases that match TRBD1. V lost 8 bases, J lost 0 bases, and 6 bases stayed unmatched. The germline gives CDR1 MNHEY, CDR2 SVGAGI. The CDR3 runs to 14 residues. This chain's CDR3 is CASSGGYSSYEQYF. CDR3 DNA sequence: TGTGCCAGCTCAGGGGGCTACAGCTCCTACGAGCAGTACTTC.

This clone was picked up one time. The chain employs TRBV24-1 and TRBJ2-5; 8 nucleotides agree with TRBD2. This CDR3 contains 13 residues. Losses at the gene ends were 6 bases for V and 5 bases for J; bases not matched to a gene: 4. CDR1 and CDR2 from the germline V gene are KGHDR and SFDVKD. CDR3 protein: CATSNSGAETQYF. The CDR3 DNA is TGTGCCACCAGTAATAGCGGGGCGGAGACCCAGTACTTC.

V and J are TRBV18 and TRBJ1-1; perhaps TRBD1 as D (6 bases). V was pared by 3 bases and J by 1 base, with 9 bases between. Germline values: CDR1 KGHSH, CDR2 LQKENI. This CDR3 is 14 amino acids long. The CDR3 bases are TGTGCCAGCTCACCCGAGGACAGGAACACTGAAGCTTTCTTT. Translated, it gives CASSPEDRNTEAFF.

This CDR3 reads CASSLLAVGTRSTEAFF. The CDR3 bases are TGTGCCAGCAGCTTATTAGCGGTCGGGACCAGGAGCACTGAAGCTTTCTTT. The chain has TRBV5-6 and TRBJ1-1; TRBD1 is a possible D gene (5 bases). The V end was cut by 2 bases, the J end by 4 bases, with 21 bases between. The CDR3 spans 17 residues. From germline, CDR1 is SGHDT and CDR2 YYEEEE.

The chain recombines TRBV19 with TRBJ1-1, with 7 bases aligning to TRBD1. J lost 5 bases, V lost 4 bases, and 10 bases had no gene match. The CDR3 has 15 amino acids. The germline CDR1 and CDR2 sequences are LNHDA and SQIVND (reference sequence). CDR3 sequence reads: CASSNGQGVGTEAFF. In DNA, the CDR3 is TGTGCCAGTAGTAATGGGCAGGGGGTGGGTACTGAAGCTTTCTTT.

The chain uses TRBV6-5 and TRBJ1-6, with 7 bases that match TRBD1. The CDR3 length is 16 residues. Germline-derived CDR1 and CDR2 are MNHEY and SVGAGI. Germline trimming cut 2 bases from V and 3 bases from J; bases unmatched to any gene: 4. The CDR3 is CASSYTGTDYNSPLHF. The CDR3 bases are TGTGCCAGCAGTTACACCGGGACAGACTATAATTCACCCCTCCACTTT.

Here the CDR3 DNA reads TGTGCCAGCAGCTTTAAAAGACTAGCGGGAGGTACCGGGGAGCTGTTTTTT. It yields the protein CASSFKRLAGGTGELFF. This rearrangement joins TRBV11-3 to TRBJ2-2; 13 nucleotides line up with TRBD2. Germline V lookup: CDR1 SGHNT, CDR2 YENEEA. The junction had 6 bases not matched to a gene; V was cut back by 3 bases and J by 5 bases. The CDR3 is 17 amino acids.

V is TRBV3-1 (or the pseudogene TRBV3-2) and J is TRBJ2-7; possible D gene TRBD1, 7 bases. The ends were cut back, 0 bases at V and 3 bases at J, with 18 bases in the middle. Per the germline V gene, CDR1 is LGHDT and CDR2 is YNNKEL (reference sequence). This CDR3 is built from 17 residues. Here the CDR3 DNA reads TGTGCCAGCAGCCAAGATAGGGGGCTAGCGAGCTTCTACGAGCAGTACTTC. Residues: CASSQDRGLASFYEQYF.

The V and J genes are TRBV4-3 and TRBJ2-2; D might be TRBD2 (5 bases). Trimming removed 8 bases from V and 5 bases from J, with 6 bases in between. The CDR3 totals 11 residues. The germline V gene encodes CDR1 LGHNA and CDR2 YSLEER. CDR3 in DNA: TGCGCCAGCGAGGGAACCGGGGAGCTGTTTTTT. It translates to CASEGTGELFF.